This T cell receptor beta chain derives from a study of blood T cell repertoires in COVID-19. This CDR3 region has 16 residues. The V and J ends lost 4 bases and 7 bases respectively, with 20 bases between them. The V gene's germline CDR1 is SGHNT and CDR2 YYREEE (reference sequence). Data came from immunoSEQ multiplex PCR; TCRdb stores just in-frame clones and leaves some out. The table records over 200,000 clones, about 90% of them present only once. This chain connects TRBV5-4 to TRBJ1-4, with D perhaps matching TRBD1 (6 bases). The clonotype originates from a man between 25 and 39 years old who had recovered from COVID-19. Sequencing was done on a sample of PBMCs or T cells enriched from blood (not recorded which). The DNA of the CDR3 is TGTGCCAGCAGCAATACAGGGTCGAGGCTAAGTGAAAAACTGTTTTTT. Translation: CASSNTGSRLSEKLFF. Combining the CDR3 with reference TRBV5-4 and TRBJ1-4 gives the whole variable domain ETGVTQSPTHLIKTRGQQVTLRCSSQSGHNTVSWYQQALGQGPQFIFQYYREEENGRGNFPPRFSGLQFPNYSSELNVNALELDDSALYLCASSNTGSRLSEKLFFGSGTQLSVL.